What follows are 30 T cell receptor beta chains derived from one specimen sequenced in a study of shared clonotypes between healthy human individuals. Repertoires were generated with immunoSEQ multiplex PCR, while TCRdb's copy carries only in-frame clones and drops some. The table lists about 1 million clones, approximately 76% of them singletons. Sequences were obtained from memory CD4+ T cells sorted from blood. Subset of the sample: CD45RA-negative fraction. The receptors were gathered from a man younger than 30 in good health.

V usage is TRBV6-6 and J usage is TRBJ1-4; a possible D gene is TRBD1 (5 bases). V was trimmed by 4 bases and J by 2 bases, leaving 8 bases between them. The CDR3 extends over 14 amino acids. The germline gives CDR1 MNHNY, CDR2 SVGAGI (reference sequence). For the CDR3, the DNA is TGTGCCAGCAGTTTGACAGTTACTAATGAAAAACTGTTTTTT. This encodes CASSLTVTNEKLFF.

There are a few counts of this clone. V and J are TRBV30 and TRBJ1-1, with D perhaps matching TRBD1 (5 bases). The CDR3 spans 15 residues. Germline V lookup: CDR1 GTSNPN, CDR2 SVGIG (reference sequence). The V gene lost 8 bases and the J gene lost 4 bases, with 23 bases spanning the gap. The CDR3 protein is CALTTGSLPSTEAFF. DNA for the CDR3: TGTGCCCTCACCACAGGCTCTCTCCCTAGCACTGAAGCTTTCTTT.

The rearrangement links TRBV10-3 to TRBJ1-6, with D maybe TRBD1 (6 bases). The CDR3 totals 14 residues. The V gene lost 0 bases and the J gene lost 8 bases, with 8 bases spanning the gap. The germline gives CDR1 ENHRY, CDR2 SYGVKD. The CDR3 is CAISESRGYSPLHF. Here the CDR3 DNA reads TGTGCCATCAGTGAGTCCAGGGGTTATTCACCCCTCCACTTT.

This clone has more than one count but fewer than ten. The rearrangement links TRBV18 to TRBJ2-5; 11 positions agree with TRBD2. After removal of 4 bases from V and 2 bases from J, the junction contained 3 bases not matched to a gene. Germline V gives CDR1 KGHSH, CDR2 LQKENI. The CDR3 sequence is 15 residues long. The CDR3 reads CASSRGLAVQETQYF. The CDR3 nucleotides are TGTGCCAGCTCACGGGGACTAGCGGTACAAGAGACCCAGTACTTC.

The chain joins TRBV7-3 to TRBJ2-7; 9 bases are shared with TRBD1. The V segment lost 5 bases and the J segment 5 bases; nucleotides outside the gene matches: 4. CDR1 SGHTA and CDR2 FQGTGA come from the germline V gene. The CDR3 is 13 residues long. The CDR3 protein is CASSRRDRDEQYF. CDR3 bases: TGTGCCAGCAGCCGCCGGGACAGGGACGAGCAGTACTTC.

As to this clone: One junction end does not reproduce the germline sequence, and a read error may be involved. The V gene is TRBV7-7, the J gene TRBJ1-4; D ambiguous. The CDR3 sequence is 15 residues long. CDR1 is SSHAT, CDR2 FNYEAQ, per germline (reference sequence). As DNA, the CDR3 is TGTGCTAGCAGTCTTAGTATAGCACAGAACGAAAAACTGTTTTTT. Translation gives CASSLSIAQNEKLFF.

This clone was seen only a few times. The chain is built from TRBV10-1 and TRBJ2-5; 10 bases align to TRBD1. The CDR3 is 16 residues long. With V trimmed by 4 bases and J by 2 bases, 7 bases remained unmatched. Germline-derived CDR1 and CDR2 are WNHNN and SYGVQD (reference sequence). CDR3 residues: CASSGGQGGKQETQYF. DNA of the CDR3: TGCGCCAGCAGTGGCGGACAGGGGGGAAAACAAGAGACCCAGTACTTC.

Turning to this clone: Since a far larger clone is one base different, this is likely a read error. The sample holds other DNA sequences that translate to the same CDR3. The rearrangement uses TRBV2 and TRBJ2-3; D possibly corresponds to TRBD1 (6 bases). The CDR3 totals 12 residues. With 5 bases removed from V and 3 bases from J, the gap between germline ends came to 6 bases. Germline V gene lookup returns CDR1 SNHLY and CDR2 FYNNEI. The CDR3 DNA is TGTGCCAGCAGTCAGGGGACAGATACGCAGTATTTT. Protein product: CASSQGTDTQYF.

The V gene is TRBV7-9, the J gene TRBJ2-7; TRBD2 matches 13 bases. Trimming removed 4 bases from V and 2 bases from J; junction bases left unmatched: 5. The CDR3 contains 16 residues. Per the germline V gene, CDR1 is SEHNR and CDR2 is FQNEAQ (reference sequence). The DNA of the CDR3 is TGTGCCAGCAGCTCCTCGACTAGCGGGAGGCCCTACGAGCAGTACTTC. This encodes CASSSSTSGRPYEQYF.

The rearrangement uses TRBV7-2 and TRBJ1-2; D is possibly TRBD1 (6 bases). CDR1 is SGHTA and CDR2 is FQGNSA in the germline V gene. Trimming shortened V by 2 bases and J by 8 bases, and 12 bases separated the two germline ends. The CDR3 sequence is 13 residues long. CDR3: CASSLWQGSGYTF. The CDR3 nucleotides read TGTGCCAGCAGCTTATGGCAGGGGTCGGGCTACACCTTC.

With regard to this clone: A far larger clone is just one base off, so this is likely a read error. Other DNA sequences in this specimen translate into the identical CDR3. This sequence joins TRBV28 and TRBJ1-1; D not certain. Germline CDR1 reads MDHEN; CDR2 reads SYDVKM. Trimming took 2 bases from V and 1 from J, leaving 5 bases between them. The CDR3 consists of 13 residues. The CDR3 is CASSLGGNTEAFF. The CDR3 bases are TGTGCCAGCAGTTTAGGCGGGAACACTGAAGCTTTCTTT.

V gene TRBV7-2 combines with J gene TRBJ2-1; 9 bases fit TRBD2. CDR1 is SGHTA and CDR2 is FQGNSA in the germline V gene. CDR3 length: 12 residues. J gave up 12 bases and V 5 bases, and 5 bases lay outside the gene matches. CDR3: CASSPSGKVQFF. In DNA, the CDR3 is TGTGCCAGCAGCCCTAGCGGGAAAGTGCAGTTCTTC.

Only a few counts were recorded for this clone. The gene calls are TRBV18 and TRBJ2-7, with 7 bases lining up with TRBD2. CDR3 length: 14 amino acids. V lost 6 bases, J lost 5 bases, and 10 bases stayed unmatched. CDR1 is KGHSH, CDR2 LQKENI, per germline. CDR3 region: CASSPNGRTNEQYF. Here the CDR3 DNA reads TGTGCCAGCTCCCCGAACGGGAGGACAAACGAGCAGTACTTC.

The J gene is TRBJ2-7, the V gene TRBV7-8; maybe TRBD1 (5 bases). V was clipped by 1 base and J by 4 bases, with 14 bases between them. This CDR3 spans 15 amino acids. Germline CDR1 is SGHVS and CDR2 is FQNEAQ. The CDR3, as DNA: TGTGCCAGCAGCTTAGGCAAGGGGCGCGGTTACGAGCAGTACTTC. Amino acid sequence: CASSLGKGRGYEQYF. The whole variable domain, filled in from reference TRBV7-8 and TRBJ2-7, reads GAGVSQSPRYKVAKRGQDVALRCDPISGHVSLFWYQQALGQGPEFLTYFQNEAQLDKSGLPSDRFFAERPEGSVSTLKIQRTQQEDSAVYLCASSLGKGRGYEQYFGPGTRLTVT.

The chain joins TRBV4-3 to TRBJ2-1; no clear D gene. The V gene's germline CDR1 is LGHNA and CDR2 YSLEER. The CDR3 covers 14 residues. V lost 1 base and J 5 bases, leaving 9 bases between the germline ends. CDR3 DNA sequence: TGCGCCAGCAGCCAAGCGGGCCGCGACAATGAGCAGTTCTTC. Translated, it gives CASSQAGRDNEQFF.

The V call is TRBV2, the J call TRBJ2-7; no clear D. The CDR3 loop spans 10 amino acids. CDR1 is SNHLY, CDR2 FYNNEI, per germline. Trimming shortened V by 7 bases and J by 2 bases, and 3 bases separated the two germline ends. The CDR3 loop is CASIPYEQYF. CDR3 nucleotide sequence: TGTGCCAGCATCCCCTACGAGCAGTACTTC. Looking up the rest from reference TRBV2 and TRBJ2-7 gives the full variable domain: EPEVTQTPSHQVTQMGQEVILRCVPISNHLYFYWYRQILGQKVEFLVSFYNNEISEKSEIFDDQFSVERPDGSNFTLKIRSTKLEDSAMYFCASIPYEQYFGPGTRLTVT.

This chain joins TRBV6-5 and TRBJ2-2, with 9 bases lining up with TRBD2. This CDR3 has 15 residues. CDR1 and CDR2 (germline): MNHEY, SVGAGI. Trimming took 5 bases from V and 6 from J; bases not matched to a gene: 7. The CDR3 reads CASSPPRGRAGELFF. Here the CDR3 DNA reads TGTGCCAGCAGTCCGCCCCGCGGGAGGGCCGGGGAGCTGTTTTTT.

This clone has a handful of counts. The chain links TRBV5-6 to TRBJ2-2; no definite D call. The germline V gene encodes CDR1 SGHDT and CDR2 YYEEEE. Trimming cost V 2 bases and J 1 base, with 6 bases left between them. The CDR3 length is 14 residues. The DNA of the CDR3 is TGTGCCAGCAGCTTAGAGTTGAACACCGGGGAGCTGTTTTTT. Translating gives CASSLELNTGELFF.

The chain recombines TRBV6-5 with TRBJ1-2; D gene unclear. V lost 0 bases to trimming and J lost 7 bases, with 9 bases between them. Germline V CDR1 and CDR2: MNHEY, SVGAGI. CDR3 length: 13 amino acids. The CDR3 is CASSYSSGIGYTF. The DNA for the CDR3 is TGTGCCAGCAGTTACTCTTCGGGGATTGGCTACACCTTC.

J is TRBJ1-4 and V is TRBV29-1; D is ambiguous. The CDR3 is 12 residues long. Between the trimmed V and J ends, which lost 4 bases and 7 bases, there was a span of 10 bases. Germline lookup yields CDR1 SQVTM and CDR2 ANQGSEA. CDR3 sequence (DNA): TGCAGCGTTGCAGAGGGATCTGAAAAACTGTTTTTT. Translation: CSVAEGSEKLFF.

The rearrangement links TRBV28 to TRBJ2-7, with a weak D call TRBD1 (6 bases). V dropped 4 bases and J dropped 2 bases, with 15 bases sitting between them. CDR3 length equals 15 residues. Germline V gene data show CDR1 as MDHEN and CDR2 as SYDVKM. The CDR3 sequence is CASSSGQRRPYEQYF. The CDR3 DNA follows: TGTGCCAGCAGTTCCGGACAGCGAAGACCCTACGAGCAGTACTTC.

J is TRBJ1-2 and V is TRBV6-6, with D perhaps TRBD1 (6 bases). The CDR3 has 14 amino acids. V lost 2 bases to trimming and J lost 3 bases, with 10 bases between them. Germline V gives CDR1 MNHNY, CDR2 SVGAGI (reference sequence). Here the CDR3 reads CASSYRAGDYGYTF. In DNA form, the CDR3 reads TGTGCCAGCAGTTACAGGGCAGGGGACTATGGCTACACCTTC.

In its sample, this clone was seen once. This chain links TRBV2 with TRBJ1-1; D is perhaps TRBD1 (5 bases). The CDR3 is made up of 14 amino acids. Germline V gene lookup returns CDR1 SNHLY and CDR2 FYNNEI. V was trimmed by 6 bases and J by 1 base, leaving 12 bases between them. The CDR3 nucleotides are TGTGCCAGCAGCGCCGCCGGGGCGAACACTGAAGCTTTCTTT. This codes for CASSAAGANTEAFF. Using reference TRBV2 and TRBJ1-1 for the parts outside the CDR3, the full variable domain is EPEVTQTPSHQVTQMGQEVILRCVPISNHLYFYWYRQILGQKVEFLVSFYNNEISEKSEIFDDQFSVERPDGSNFTLKIRSTKLEDSAMYFCASSAAGANTEAFFGQGTRLTVV.

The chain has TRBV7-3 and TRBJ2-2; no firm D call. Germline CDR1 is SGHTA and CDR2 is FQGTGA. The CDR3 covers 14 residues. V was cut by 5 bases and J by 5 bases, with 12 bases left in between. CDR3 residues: CASSLGLATGELFF. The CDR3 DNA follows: TGTGCCAGCAGCCTAGGATTGGCTACCGGGGAGCTGTTTTTT.

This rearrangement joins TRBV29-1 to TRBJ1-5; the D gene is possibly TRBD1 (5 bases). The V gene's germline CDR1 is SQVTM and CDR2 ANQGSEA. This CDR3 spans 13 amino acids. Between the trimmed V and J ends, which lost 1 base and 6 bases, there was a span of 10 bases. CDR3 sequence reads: CSVEGDRGQPQHF. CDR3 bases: TGCAGCGTTGAAGGGGACCGCGGTCAGCCCCAGCATTTT.

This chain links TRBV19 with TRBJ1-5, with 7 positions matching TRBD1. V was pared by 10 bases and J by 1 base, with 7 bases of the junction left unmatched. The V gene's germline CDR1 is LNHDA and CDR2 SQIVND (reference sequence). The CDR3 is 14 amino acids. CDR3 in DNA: TGTGCCACCCTGACAGGGAACAGCAATCAGCCCCAGCATTTT. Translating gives CATLTGNSNQPQHF.

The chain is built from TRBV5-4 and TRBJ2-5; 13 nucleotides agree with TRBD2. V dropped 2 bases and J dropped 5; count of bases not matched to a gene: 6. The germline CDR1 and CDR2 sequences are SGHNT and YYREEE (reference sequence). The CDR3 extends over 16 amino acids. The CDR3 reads CASSLGTSGTQETQYF. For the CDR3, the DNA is TGTGCCAGCAGCTTAGGGACTAGCGGGACGCAGGAGACCCAGTACTTC. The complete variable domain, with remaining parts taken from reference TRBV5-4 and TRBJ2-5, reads ETGVTQSPTHLIKTRGQQVTLRCSSQSGHNTVSWYQQALGQGPQFIFQYYREEENGRGNFPPRFSGLQFPNYSSELNVNALELDDSALYLCASSLGTSGTQETQYFGPGTRLLVL.

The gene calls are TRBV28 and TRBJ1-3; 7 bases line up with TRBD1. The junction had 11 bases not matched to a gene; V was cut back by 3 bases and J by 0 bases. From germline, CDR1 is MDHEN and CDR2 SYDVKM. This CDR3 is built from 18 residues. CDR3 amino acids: CASSFGATGRYSGNTIYF. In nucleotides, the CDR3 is TGTGCCAGCAGTTTTGGGGCGACAGGGCGCTACTCTGGAAACACCATATATTTT.

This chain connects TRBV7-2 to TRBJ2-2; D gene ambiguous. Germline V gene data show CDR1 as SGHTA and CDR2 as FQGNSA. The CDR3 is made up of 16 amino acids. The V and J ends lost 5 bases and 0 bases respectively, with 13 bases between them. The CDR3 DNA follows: TGTGCCAGCAGCCGCCGGGCGGTGTCGAACACCGGGGAGCTGTTTTTT. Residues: CASSRRAVSNTGELFF.

The chain's CDR3 is CAWSVSGSNYGYTF. CDR3 nucleotides: TGTGCCTGGAGTGTGTCCGGATCTAACTATGGCTACACCTTC. This chain connects TRBV30 to TRBJ1-2, with D unclear. The CDR3 sequence is 14 residues long. Trimming took 0 bases from V and 0 from J, leaving 8 bases between them. CDR1 is GTSNPN and CDR2 is SVGIG in the germline V gene (reference sequence).